This T cell receptor beta chain was captured by sequencing in a study of T cells in Graves' hyperthyroidism and ophthalmopathy. This CDR3 region has 13 residues. The germline CDR1 and CDR2 sequences are MNHEY and SMNVEV (reference sequence). V was cut by 7 bases and J by 9 bases, with 18 bases left in between. The TCR beta CDR3 regions underwent amplification using RNA transcripts as the source. TCR CDR3 regions were first amplified by RT-PCR with HTBI primers. TCRdb independently ran MiXCR on the multiplex PCR reads; one entry per CDR3 protein. The sample records about 300,000 distinct CDR3 sequences, around 13% being singletons. Findings and caveats of the study: Ophthalmopathy got predicted by the model a median about six months before its onset.

This clonotype appeared many times. The antigen is not known. V usage is TRBV27 and J usage is TRBJ1-1; tentatively, D is TRBD1 (5 bases). The specimen sequenced was blood. The receptor's source is a woman aged 40 to 55 with Graves' hyperthyroidism. The CDR3 loop reads CASTVAGNAQAFF. The CDR3 DNA follows: TGTGCCAGCACCGTCGCAGGGAACGCACAAGCTTTCTTT.